These 17 T cell receptor beta chains were sequenced from one sample in a study of blood T cell repertoires in COVID-19. Libraries were prepared by immunoSEQ multiplex PCR; TCRdb keeps only in-frame clonotypes and omits some of them. The data show under 300,000 clones, under 85% seen once. The sequenced material came from peripheral blood. These receptors came from a human donor in a cohort sampled during active COVID-19.

CDR3 sequence (DNA): TGTGCCATCATCTTCCGACCTGGGTTAGACAGGGGTCCTTACAATGAGCAGTTCTTC. Protein: CAIIFRPGLDRGPYNEQFF. The V and J genes are TRBV10-3 and TRBJ2-1, with TRBD1 matching over 8 bases. V was clipped by 7 bases and J by 4 bases; unmatched bases: 21. The CDR3 runs to 19 residues. Germline CDR1 ENHRY, CDR2 SYGVKD.

CDR3 loop: CASSPGWINEKLFF. CDR3 in DNA: TGTGCCAGCAGTCCCGGGTGGATTAATGAAAAACTGTTTTTT. The chain joins TRBV6-2 or TRBV6-3 to TRBJ1-4; the D is unclear. CDR3 length equals 14 residues. The germline gives CDR1 MNHEY, CDR2 SVGEGT. V lost 5 bases to trimming and J lost 4 bases, with 11 bases between them.

This clone is a singleton in its sample. The rearrangement links TRBV19 to TRBJ2-7; TRBD1 aligns across 9 bases. This CDR3 has 15 amino acids. Germline loops: CDR1 LNHDA, CDR2 SQIVND (reference sequence). V trimming: 8 bases; J trimming: 2 bases; junction bases outside the gene matches: 10. CDR3 protein: CASSDRGPTPYEQYF. The CDR3 DNA sequence: TGTGCCAGTTCGGACAGGGGACCTACCCCCTACGAGCAGTACTTC.

The chain links TRBV29-1 to TRBJ1-1; 8 positions agree with TRBD1. Germline CDR1 reads SQVTM; CDR2 reads ANQGSEA. The CDR3 contains 14 residues. The V segment lost 6 bases and the J segment 3 bases; nucleotides outside the gene matches: 9. Here the CDR3 DNA reads TGCAGCGTCCAACCTCCGGGACAGGACACTGAAGCTTTCTTT. This sequence encodes CSVQPPGQDTEAFF.

This chain connects TRBV10-3 to TRBJ1-1; 11 bases fit TRBD1. Germline V CDR1 and CDR2: ENHRY, SYGVKD. This CDR3 comprises 16 residues. V shed 2 bases and J 4 bases; nucleotides not matched to a gene: 6. In nucleotides, the CDR3 is TGTGCCATCAGTGAGCCGCTGGGGACAGGGGGCACTGAAGCTTTCTTT. It is translated as CAISEPLGTGGTEAFF.

The chain carries TRBV5-1 and TRBJ2-7; TRBD2 might be the D (6 bases). V gave up 0 bases and J gave up 2 bases, with 18 bases separating them. The CDR3 spans 17 residues. CDR1 is SGHRS and CDR2 is YFSETQ in the germline V gene. The CDR3 is CASSLEAPGLSPYEQYF. The CDR3 bases are TGCGCCAGCAGCTTGGAGGCCCCGGGACTCTCACCCTACGAGCAGTACTTC.

This sequence joins TRBV9 and TRBJ1-3; 9 nucleotides match TRBD1. Per germline, CDR1 SGDLS and CDR2 YYNGEE. V gave up 3 bases and J gave up 3 bases; unmatched junction bases: 4. The CDR3 consists of 15 residues. This CDR3 reads CASSGGQGFGNTIYF. DNA for the CDR3: TGTGCCAGCAGCGGGGGACAGGGCTTTGGAAACACCATATATTTT.

The genes are TRBV9 and TRBJ2-7; 9 nucleotides line up with TRBD1. This CDR3 spans 14 amino acids. Germline CDR1 reads SGDLS; CDR2 reads YYNGEE. The V and J ends lost 3 bases and 2 bases, in that order; junction bases with no gene match: 3. The CDR3 reads CASSEGDRAYEQYF. The CDR3, as DNA: TGTGCCAGCAGCGAAGGGGACAGGGCCTACGAGCAGTACTTC.

The chain recombines TRBV29-1 with TRBJ2-1, with TRBD1 matching 10 bases. Germline assignment: CDR1 SQVTM and CDR2 ANQGSEA. V lost 6 bases and J lost 8; bases outside the gene matches: 10. The CDR3 is 14 amino acids. The CDR3 here is CSVITGTGEDEQFF. The CDR3 nucleotides read TGCAGCGTGATAACCGGGACAGGGGAGGATGAGCAGTTCTTC.

V usage is TRBV28 and J usage is TRBJ1-1, with a possible D match to TRBD1 (5 bases). Germline CDR1 is MDHEN and CDR2 is SYDVKM. Trimming shortened V by 5 bases and J by 5 bases, and 18 bases separated the two germline ends. The CDR3 loop spans 15 amino acids. CDR3 sequence (DNA): TGTGCCAGCAGTCCCCGGACAAGAAGAGGTACTGAAGCTTTCTTT. It specifies CASSPRTRRGTEAFF.

V and J are TRBV20-1 and TRBJ2-1, with 7 bases identical to TRBD2. The CDR3 loop spans 14 amino acids. Germline CDR1 and CDR2: DFQATT and SNEGSKA (reference sequence). The V segment lost 3 bases and the J segment 5 bases; nucleotides outside the gene matches: 7. The CDR3 coding sequence is TGCAGTGCTAGTCGCGGGAGTTTAAACAATGAGCAGTTCTTC. Protein sequence: CSASRGSLNNEQFF.

In its sample, this clone was seen once. The chain carries TRBV28 and TRBJ2-1, with 8 nucleotides matching TRBD1. J was trimmed by 3 bases and V by 7 bases; bases with no gene match: 8. CDR3 length equals 15 residues. Germline loops: CDR1 MDHEN, CDR2 SYDVKM. The chain's CDR3 is CASKMGQAGYNEQFF. CDR3 nucleotide sequence: TGTGCCAGCAAAATGGGACAGGCGGGCTACAATGAGCAGTTCTTC. The whole variable domain, remainder taken from reference TRBV28 and TRBJ2-1, is DVKVTQSSRYLVKRTGEKVFLECVQDMDHENMFWYRQDPGLGLRLIYFSYDVKMKEKGDIPEGYSVSREKKERFSLILESASTNQTSMYLCASKMGQAGYNEQFFGPGTRLTVL.

The rearrangement joins TRBV14 to TRBJ2-1; 7 bases align to TRBD1. Germline CDR1 reads SGHDN; CDR2 reads FVKESK. The CDR3 runs to 15 residues. V shed 8 bases, J shed 7 bases, and the junction held 14 bases outside the gene matches. CDR3 sequence: CASGSGRGYGNEQFF. The CDR3 nucleotides are TGTGCCAGCGGGTCAGGCAGGGGGTATGGGAATGAGCAGTTCTTC.

This chain joins TRBV15 and TRBJ1-5; tentative D call: TRBD1 (6 bases). The CDR3 is made up of 18 amino acids. Trimming took off 4 bases at V and 4 bases at J, with 23 bases between the two ends. Germline CDR1 LNHNV, CDR2 YYDKDF (reference sequence). The CDR3 here is CATSKRLMVGQGNQPQHF. In nucleotides, the CDR3 is TGTGCCACCAGCAAGAGATTAATGGTGGGGCAGGGGAATCAGCCCCAGCATTTT.

This clone was detected ten times or more. The chain joins TRBV6-5 to TRBJ1-2, with 10 bases aligning to TRBD1. Germline V gives CDR1 MNHEY, CDR2 SVGAGI. V shed 1 base and J 4 bases; nucleotides not matched to a gene: 6. The CDR3 spans 16 residues. The CDR3, as DNA: TGTGCCAGCAGTTACTTGCGGACAGGGGGAGGCTATGGCTACACCTTC. It yields the protein CASSYLRTGGGYGYTF.

This clone was detected once. V is TRBV7-9 and J is TRBJ2-3, with 7 nucleotides matching TRBD2. V dropped 9 bases and J dropped 3; count of bases not matched to a gene: 12. This CDR3 has 15 residues. Germline values: CDR1 SEHNR, CDR2 FQNEAQ (reference sequence). The CDR3 nucleotides are TGTGCCAGTACGGGGAGCGGGATGGGTACAGATACGCAGTATTTT. Amino acids: CASTGSGMGTDTQYF.

The chain employs TRBV29-1 and TRBJ1-1, with 9 bases identical to TRBD1. V shed 4 bases, J shed 6 bases, and the junction held 3 bases outside the gene matches. Germline V gene lookup returns CDR1 SQVTM and CDR2 ANQGSEA. CDR3 size: 12 residues. CDR3 DNA: TGCAGCGTTGGACAGGGGGTCGCTGAAGCTTTCTTT. It encodes CSVGQGVAEAFF. Full variable domain (outside the CDR3, taken from reference TRBV29-1 and TRBJ1-1): SAVISQKPSRDICQRGTSLTIQCQVDSQVTMMFWYRQQPGQSLTLIATANQGSEATYESGFVIDKFPISRPNLTFSTLTVSNMSPEDSSIYLCSVGQGVAEAFFGQGTRLTVV.